This TCR beta chain was found in a study of blood T cells in healthy people across ages. This clonotype was seen a single time. A junction end diverges from the germline sequence, so it may reflect a read error. The second PCR ran roughly 7 to 12 cycles with a sample-barcoded 5' primer and J-beta primers. TCRdb reprocessed the 5' RACE reads with MiXCR, giving one entry per CDR3 protein. The table includes about 590,000 distinct CDR3 sequences, approximately 30% detected once. CDR3 size: 15 residues. The V gene's germline CDR1 is SEHNR and CDR2 FQNEAQ (reference sequence). Sequenced input: blood. J is TRBJ2-1 and V is TRBV7-9; 11 bases agree with TRBD2. The sequence was obtained from a woman aged 80 or over in good health. CDR3 protein: CACSLVAGGLDERFF. In nucleotides, the CDR3 is TGTGCCTGCAGCCTTGTAGCGGGGGGGCTGGATGAGAGGTTCTTC.